Listed below are T cell receptor beta chains from one sample, sequenced in a study of T cell repertoires in cytomegalovirus infection. These receptors have no identified antigens. TCRdb redid the calling of the reads with MiXCR, one entry per CDR3 protein. The repertoire holds around 900,000 distinct CDR3 sequences, with roughly a third as singletons. This sample comprised cultured CD8+ T cells from PBMCs, obtained from culture after CMV antigen stimulation. The receptors come from a human donor in good health (CMV status not recorded). Some clones in this sample may be carry-over from other donors' samples. CDR3s include the opening cysteine and the closing phenylalanine or tryptophan. The D gene is left open where the match is weak. Part of the rows lack a size; the others show once, few, many or a class for expanded clones.

>NA|13|TRBV27|NA|TRBJ1-2
TGTGCCAGCAGCCGACAGCTAGTGGGTGGCTACACCTTC
CASSRQLVGGYTF
>few|14|TRBV19|NA|TRBJ1-1
TGTGCCAGTAGTACAGACCCGGGGGACACTGAAGCTTTCTTT
CASSTDPGDTEAFF
>NA|17|TRBV12-3/TRBV12-4|NA|TRBJ1-6
TGTGCCAGCACCCCCTTCGTGGGTGTCTCCTATAATTCACCCCTCCACTTT
CASTPFVGVSYNSPLHF
>NA|11|TRBV7-6|NA|TRBJ2-5
TGTGCCAGCAGGGACGGTGAGACCCAGTACTTC
CASRDGETQYF
>many|16|TRBV7-6|TRBD2|TRBJ2-1
TGTGCCAGCAGCCGCCAAGAAGCGGGGGGGCGTGGTGAGCAGTTCTTC
CASSRQEAGGRGEQFF
>NA|15|TRBV12-3/TRBV12-4|NA|TRBJ1-2
TGTGCCAGCAGTTCTGCAGGGCCTGGGAACTATGGCTACACCTTC
CASSSAGPGNYGYTF
>NA|19|TRBV10-3|NA|TRBJ2-6
TGTGCCACCCCGGTCAGTTATGTTAATAAGCTCTCTGGGGCCAACGTCCTGACTTTC
CATPVSYVNKLSGANVLTF
>many|13|TRBV7-9|NA|TRBJ1-1
TGTGCCAGCAGTCCACAAGGAAGGACTGAAGCTTTCTTT
CASSPQGRTEAFF
>few|16|TRBV6-6|TRBD1|TRBJ2-2
TGTGCCAGCAGACATGGACAGGGGGCGCGAGTCGGGGAGCTGTTTTTT
CASRHGQGARVGELFF
>few|16|TRBV6-5|TRBD2|TRBJ2-2
TGTGCCAGCAGTTATGAGGTAGCGGGGATCACCGGGGAGCTGTTTTTT
CASSYEVAGITGELFF
>NA|13|TRBV5-6|TRBD1|TRBJ1-1
TGTGCCAGCAGCACCGGGACAGGGGGCATGGCTTTCTTT
CASSTGTGGMAFF
>NA|14|TRBV7-2|NA|TRBJ1-2
TGTGCCAGCAGCTTAGGGACAGTTTCCTATGGCTACACCTTC
CASSLGTVSYGYTF
>few|16|TRBV4-1|TRBD1|TRBJ2-5
TGCGCCAGCAGCCACCCGGGACAGGAGTACCAAGAGACCCAGTACTTC
CASSHPGQEYQETQYF
>NA|15|TRBV19|TRBD1|TRBJ2-1
TGTGCCAGTAGTATTGTGGGACAGGACTACAATGAGCAGTTCTTC
CASSIVGQDYNEQFF
>few|19|TRBV11-2|TRBD1|TRBJ1-1
TGTGCCAGCAGCATCTACCGGGACAGGGGGCTAATTCCGAACACTGAAGCTTTCTTT
CASSIYRDRGLIPNTEAFF
>few|16|TRBV27|NA|TRBJ2-6
TGTGCCAGCAGTTCTGACGAGGTCTCTGGGGCCAACGTCCTGACTTTC
CASSSDEVSGANVLTF
>NA|15|TRBV10-1|TRBD1|TRBJ2-1
TGCGCCAGCAGTGTCCGCAGGGGGACAAACAATGAGCAGTTCTTC
CASSVRRGTNNEQFF
>few|19|TRBV7-9|NA|TRBJ1-1
TGTGCCAGCAGCCGGGGGTCCATGGGGAGGTATCTAATGAACACTGAAGCTTTCTTT
CASSRGSMGRYLMNTEAFF
>few|16|TRBV24-1|TRBD1|TRBJ2-5
TGTGCCACCAGTGACCGGGACAGGAGGTACCAAGAGACCCAGTACTTC
CATSDRDRRYQETQYF
>few|14|TRBV20-1|NA|TRBJ2-3
TGCAGTGCTAGGGATTTCAGGGTTCAAGATACGCAGTATTTT
CSARDFRVQDTQYF
>NA|13|TRBV7-3|NA|TRBJ2-2
TGTGCCAGCAGCTTAGTAAGGACCGGGGAGCTGTTTTTT
CASSLVRTGELFF
>NA|23|TRBV6-1|TRBD2|TRBJ2-2
TGTGCCAGCAGTGAAATTGGGCTAGCGGGGGGAGAATATTACGTCCTCAACACCGGGGAGCTGTTTTTT
CASSEIGLAGGEYYVLNTGELFF
>NA|14|TRBV15|TRBD1|TRBJ2-5
TGTGCCACCAGCAGGGGACAGCCGGGAGAGACCCAGTACTTC
CATSRGQPGETQYF
>many|18|TRBV18|NA|TRBJ2-2
TGTGCCAGCTCACCACCGTATTCGGCGTTAATTAACACCGGGGAGCTGTTTTTT
CASSPPYSALINTGELFF
>NA|13|TRBV20-1|NA|TRBJ2-5
TGCAGTGCCTCGTTGGCGGGGCAGGAGACCCAGTACTTC
CSASLAGQETQYF
>NA|14|TRBV29-1|NA|TRBJ2-1
TGCAGCGCTGAAGGGGGAATTACCCTCGATGAGCAGTTCTTC
CSAEGGITLDEQFF
>many|16|TRBV7-2|NA|TRBJ2-1
TGTGCCAGCAGCTTATTCTGGGGGATCCCCGCCAATGAGCAGTTCTTC
CASSLFWGIPANEQFF
>NA|15|TRBV29-1|TRBD2|TRBJ2-5
TGCAGCGTTGAAGATCGGGCTAGCGGGGGAGAGACCCAGTACTTC
CSVEDRASGGETQYF
>NA|14|TRBV2|NA|TRBJ1-5
TGTGCCAGCACGAGGGGAAATAGCAATCAGCCCCAGCATTTT
CASTRGNSNQPQHF
>NA|15|TRBV7-9|NA|TRBJ2-3
TGTGCCAGCAGTCACCGAATAGATAGCACAGATACGCAGTATTTT
CASSHRIDSTDTQYF
>many|14|TRBV25-1|NA|TRBJ2-2
TGTGCCAGCAGGACCAGTCCGCACGCCGGGGAGCTGTTTTTT
CASRTSPHAGELFF
>few|15|TRBV25-1|TRBD2|TRBJ2-1
TGTGCCAGCAGGGAGGAGGCTAGCGGGCACAATGAGCAGTTCTTC
CASREEASGHNEQFF
>NA|19|TRBV5-5|TRBD1|TRBJ1-1
TGTGCCAGCAGCTCAACGTCGGGCGGGACAGGGTCCCCGAACACTGAAGCTTTCTTT
CASSSTSGGTGSPNTEAFF
>NA|14|TRBV28|TRBD1|TRBJ1-5
TGTGCCAGCAGTTTGAGACAGGGTGAACAGCCCCAGCATTTT
CASSLRQGEQPQHF
>few|16|TRBV5-4|TRBD1|TRBJ1-1
TGTGCCAGCAGCGCCCTAGGGGGCGGGGGTAACACTGAAGCTTTCTTT
CASSALGGGGNTEAFF
>NA|15|TRBV6-6|TRBD2|TRBJ2-3
TGTGCCAGCAGTTACTCGGTGACTAGCGGGGATCTGCAGTATTTT
CASSYSVTSGDLQYF
>NA|15|TRBV6-5|TRBD2|TRBJ2-1
TGTGCCAGCAGGCTCACTAGCGGGGGCATCAATGAGCAGTTCTTC
CASRLTSGGINEQFF
>NA|15|TRBV7-9|NA|TRBJ1-4
TGTGCCAGCAGCTTAGGCTGGCTTGGTAATGAAAAACTGTTTTTT
CASSLGWLGNEKLFF
>few|15|TRBV7-2|NA|TRBJ1-5
TGTGCCAGCAGCTTAGAGGCTGAAAGCAATCAGCCCCAGCATTTT
CASSLEAESNQPQHF
>NA|15|TRBV5-8|NA|TRBJ1-1
TGTGCCAGCAGAAAATACAGGGTTGTTGACACTGAAGCTTTCTTT
CASRKYRVVDTEAFF
>NA|15|TRBV6-2/TRBV6-3|NA|TRBJ2-3
TGTGCCAACAGTACGGGCTGGGGGTTCACAGATACGCAGTATTTT
CANSTGWGFTDTQYF
>NA|14|TRBV6-4|NA|TRBJ1-6
TGTGCCAGCAGACCCGAGGGGAACAATTCACCCCTCCACTTT
CASRPEGNNSPLHF
>NA|16|TRBV6-1|TRBD2|TRBJ2-3
TGTGCCAGCAGTGAAACTAGCGGGGGGTTCACAGATACGCAGTATTTT
CASSETSGGFTDTQYF
>few|13|TRBV6-1|NA|TRBJ2-7
TGTGCCAGCAGTGAAGCAGGCGGGGCCGAGTGGGACTTC
CASSEAGGAEWDF
>NA|21|TRBV4-1|TRBD2|TRBJ2-1
TGCGCCAGCAGCCAAGTCGATAGCAGGTACCTTAGCGGGAGCTCCTACAATGAGCAGTTCTTC
CASSQVDSRYLSGSSYNEQFF
>NA|14|TRBV5-4|NA|TRBJ2-5
TGTGCCAGCAGCTTGTATACAGGGCAAGAGACCCAGTACTTC
CASSLYTGQETQYF
>many|14|TRBV7-6|TRBD2|TRBJ2-3
TGTGCCAGCGTGGGACTAGCGGGGGGAGATACGCAGTATTTT
CASVGLAGGDTQYF
>NA|14|TRBV27|TRBD2|TRBJ2-3
TGTGCCAGCAGTTACGCGCGGGGGTCGGATACGCAGTATTTT
CASSYARGSDTQYF
>NA|12|TRBV12-5|NA|TRBJ2-2
TGTGCTAGTGGTTGGAAGTCCGGGGAGCTGTTTTTT
CASGWKSGELFF
>once|13|TRBV6-8|NA|TRBJ1-2
TGTGCCAGCAGCCCCGGACGGCCCGTGGGCTACACCTTC
CASSPGRPVGYTF
>few|17|TRBV2|TRBD1|TRBJ1-2
TGTGCCAGCAGTGCCAGTTGGACAGGGGGCTTGGACTATGGCTACACCTTC
CASSASWTGGLDYGYTF
>NA|16|TRBV27|TRBD2|TRBJ2-3
TGTGCCAGCAGTTTATCGGCGGGGGGCTTCGCAGATACGCAGTATTTT
CASSLSAGGFADTQYF
>NA|12|TRBV6-2/TRBV6-3|NA|TRBJ2-1
TGTGCCAGCAGTATAGCGGCCGGTGAGCAGTTCTTC
CASSIAAGEQFF
>many|16|TRBV5-4|NA|TRBJ2-1
TGTGCCAGCAGCTTAGACGGGGGGCTTTCCTACAATGAGCAGTTCTTC
CASSLDGGLSYNEQFF